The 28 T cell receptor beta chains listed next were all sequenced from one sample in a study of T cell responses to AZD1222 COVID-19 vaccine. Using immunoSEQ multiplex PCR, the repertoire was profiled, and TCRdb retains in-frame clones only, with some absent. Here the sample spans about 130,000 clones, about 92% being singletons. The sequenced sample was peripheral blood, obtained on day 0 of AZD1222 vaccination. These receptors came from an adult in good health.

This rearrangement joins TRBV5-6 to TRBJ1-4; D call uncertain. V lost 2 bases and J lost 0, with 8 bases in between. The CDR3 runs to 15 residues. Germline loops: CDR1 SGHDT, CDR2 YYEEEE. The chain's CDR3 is CASSLSISTNEKLFF. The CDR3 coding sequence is TGTGCCAGCAGCTTATCGATCTCAACTAATGAAAAACTGTTTTTT.

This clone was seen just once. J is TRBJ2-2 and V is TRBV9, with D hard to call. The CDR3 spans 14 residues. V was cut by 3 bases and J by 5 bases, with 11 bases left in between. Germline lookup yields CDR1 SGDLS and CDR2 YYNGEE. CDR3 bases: TGTGCCAGCAGCGGCTTCGGCAGTACCGGGGAGCTGTTTTTT. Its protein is CASSGFGSTGELFF.

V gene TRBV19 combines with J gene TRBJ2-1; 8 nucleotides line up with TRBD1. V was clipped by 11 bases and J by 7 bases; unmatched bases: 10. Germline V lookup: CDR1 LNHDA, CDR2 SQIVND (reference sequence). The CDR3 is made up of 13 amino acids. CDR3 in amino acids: CASWARGQNEQFF. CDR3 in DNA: TGTGCCTCTTGGGCCAGGGGGCAGAATGAGCAGTTCTTC.

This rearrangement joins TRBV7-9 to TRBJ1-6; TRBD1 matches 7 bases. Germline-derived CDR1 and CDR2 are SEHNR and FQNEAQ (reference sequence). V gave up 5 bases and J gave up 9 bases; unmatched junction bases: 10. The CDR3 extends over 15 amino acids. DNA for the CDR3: TGTGCCAGCAGCGCCGTCACAGGGGACGGTTCACCCCTCCACTTT. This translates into CASSAVTGDGSPLHF.

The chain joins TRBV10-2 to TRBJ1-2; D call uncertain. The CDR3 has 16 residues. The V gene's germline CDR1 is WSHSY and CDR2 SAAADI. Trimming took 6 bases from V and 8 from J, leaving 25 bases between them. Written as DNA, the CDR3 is TGCGCCAGCAGCGAAAACCCACGCCAGGAGGAGTTGGGCTACACCTTC. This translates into CASSENPRQEELGYTF.

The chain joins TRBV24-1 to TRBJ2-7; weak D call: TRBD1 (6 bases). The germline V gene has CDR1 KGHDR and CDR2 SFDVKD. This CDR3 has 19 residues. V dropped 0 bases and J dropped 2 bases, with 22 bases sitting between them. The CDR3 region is CATSDLGPGQNERTYEQYF. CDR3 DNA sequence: TGTGCCACCAGTGATTTGGGCCCGGGACAAAACGAAAGAACCTACGAGCAGTACTTC.

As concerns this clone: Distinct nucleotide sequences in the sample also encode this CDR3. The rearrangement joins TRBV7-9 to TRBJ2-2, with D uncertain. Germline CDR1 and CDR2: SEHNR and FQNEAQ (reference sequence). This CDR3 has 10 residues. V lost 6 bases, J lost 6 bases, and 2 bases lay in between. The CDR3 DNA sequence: TGTGCCAGCAGTGCCGGGGAGCTGTTTTTT. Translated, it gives CASSAGELFF.

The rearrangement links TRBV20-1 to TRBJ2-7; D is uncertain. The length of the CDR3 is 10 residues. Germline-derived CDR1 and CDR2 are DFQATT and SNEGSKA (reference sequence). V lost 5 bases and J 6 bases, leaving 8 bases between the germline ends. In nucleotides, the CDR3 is TGCAGTGCTCATTTAGGCGAGCAGTACTTC. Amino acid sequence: CSAHLGEQYF.

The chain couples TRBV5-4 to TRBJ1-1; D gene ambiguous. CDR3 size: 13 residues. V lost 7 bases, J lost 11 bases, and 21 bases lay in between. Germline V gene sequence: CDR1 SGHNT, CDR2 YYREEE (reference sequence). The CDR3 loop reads CASGTERKQDAFF. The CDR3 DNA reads TGTGCCAGCGGTACTGAAAGGAAGCAGGACGCTTTCTTT.

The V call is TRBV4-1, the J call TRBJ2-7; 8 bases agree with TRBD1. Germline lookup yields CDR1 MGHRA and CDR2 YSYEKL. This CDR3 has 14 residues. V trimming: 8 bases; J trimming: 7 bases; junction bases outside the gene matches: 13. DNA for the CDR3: TGCGCCAGCGCCGGTTACAGGGGGTCGGGGGAGCAGTACTTC. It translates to CASAGYRGSGEQYF.

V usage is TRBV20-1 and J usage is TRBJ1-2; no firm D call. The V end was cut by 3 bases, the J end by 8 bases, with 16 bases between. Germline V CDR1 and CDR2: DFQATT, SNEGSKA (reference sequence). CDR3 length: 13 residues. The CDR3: CSASVPTVGGYTF. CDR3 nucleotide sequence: TGCAGTGCTAGTGTTCCCACCGTCGGGGGCTACACCTTC.

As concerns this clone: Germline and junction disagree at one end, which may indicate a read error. The CDR3 protein is CASSLERSEQYF. CDR3 nucleotide sequence: TGTGCCAGCAGTTTGGAGCGTAGCGAGCAGTACTTC. The rearrangement joins TRBV5-5 to TRBJ2-7; D not certain. The CDR3 has 12 amino acids. Germline V gene data show CDR1 as SGHKS and CDR2 as YYEKEE (reference sequence).

The DNA for the CDR3 is TGTGCCAGCAGCTTTCCGGGAAACTCACCCCTCCACTTT. Translation: CASSFPGNSPLHF. The rearrangement joins TRBV11-3 to TRBJ1-6; no firm D call. CDR3 length equals 13 residues. Germline V gene data show CDR1 as SGHNT and CDR2 as YENEEA. The V end lost 3 bases, the J end lost 10 bases, and 10 bases lay between the germline ends.

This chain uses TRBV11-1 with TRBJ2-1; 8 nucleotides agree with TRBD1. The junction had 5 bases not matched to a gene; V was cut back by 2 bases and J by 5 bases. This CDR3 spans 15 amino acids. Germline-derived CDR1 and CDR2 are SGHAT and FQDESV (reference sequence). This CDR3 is CASSLTGGIDNEQFF. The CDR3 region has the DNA TGTGCCAGCAGCTTAACAGGGGGGATAGACAATGAGCAGTTCTTC.

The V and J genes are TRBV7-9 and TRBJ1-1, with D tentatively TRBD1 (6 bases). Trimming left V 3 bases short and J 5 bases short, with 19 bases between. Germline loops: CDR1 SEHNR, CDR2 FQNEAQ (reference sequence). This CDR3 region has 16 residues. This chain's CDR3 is CASSFQNGQIGTEAFF. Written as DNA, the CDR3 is TGTGCCAGCAGCTTTCAAAACGGACAGATCGGGACTGAAGCTTTCTTT.

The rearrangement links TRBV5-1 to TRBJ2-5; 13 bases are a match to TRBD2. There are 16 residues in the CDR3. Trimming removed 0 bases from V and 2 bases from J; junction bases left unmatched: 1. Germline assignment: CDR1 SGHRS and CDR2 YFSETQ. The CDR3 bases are TGCGCCAGCAGCTTGGGGGGACTAGCGGGGCAAGAGACCCAGTACTTC. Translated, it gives CASSLGGLAGQETQYF.

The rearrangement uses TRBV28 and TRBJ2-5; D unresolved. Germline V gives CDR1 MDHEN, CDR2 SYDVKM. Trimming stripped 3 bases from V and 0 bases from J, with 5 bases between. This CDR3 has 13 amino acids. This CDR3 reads CASSFTNQETQYF. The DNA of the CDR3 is TGTGCCAGCAGTTTTACCAACCAAGAGACCCAGTACTTC.

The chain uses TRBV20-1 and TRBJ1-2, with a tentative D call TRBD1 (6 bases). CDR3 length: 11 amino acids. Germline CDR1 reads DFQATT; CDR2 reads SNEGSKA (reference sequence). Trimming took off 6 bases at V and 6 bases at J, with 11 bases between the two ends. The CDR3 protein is CSAPTGDGYTF. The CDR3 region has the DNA TGCAGTGCCCCGACAGGAGATGGCTACACCTTC.

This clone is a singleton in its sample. CDR3 DNA sequence: TGTGCCAGCAGTGAAGTCCGGTCAGGGAACTATGGCTACACCTTC. Protein sequence: CASSEVRSGNYGYTF. This chain links TRBV6-1 with TRBJ1-2, with D possibly being TRBD1 (5 bases). The CDR3 loop spans 15 amino acids. Germline values: CDR1 MNHNS, CDR2 SASEGT. V was pared by 1 base and J by 2 bases, with 11 bases between.

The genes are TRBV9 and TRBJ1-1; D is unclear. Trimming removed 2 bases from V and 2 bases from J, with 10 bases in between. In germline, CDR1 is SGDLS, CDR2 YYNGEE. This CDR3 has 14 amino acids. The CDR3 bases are TGTGCCAGCAGCGTCAATGTGGTTAACACTGAAGCTTTCTTT. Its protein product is CASSVNVVNTEAFF.

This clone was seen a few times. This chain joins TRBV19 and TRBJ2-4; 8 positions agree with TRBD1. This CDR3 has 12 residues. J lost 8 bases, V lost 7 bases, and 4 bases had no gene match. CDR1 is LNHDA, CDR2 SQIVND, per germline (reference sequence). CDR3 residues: CASKDRGDIQYF. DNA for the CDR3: TGTGCCAGTAAAGACAGGGGAGACATTCAGTACTTC.

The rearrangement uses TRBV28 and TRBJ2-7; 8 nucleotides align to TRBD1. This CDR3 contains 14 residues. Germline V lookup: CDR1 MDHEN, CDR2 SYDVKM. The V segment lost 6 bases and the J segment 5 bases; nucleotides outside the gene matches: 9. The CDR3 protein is CASSLTGGADEQYF. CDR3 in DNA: TGTGCCAGCAGCCTAACAGGGGGTGCGGACGAGCAGTACTTC.

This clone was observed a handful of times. The CDR3, as DNA: TGCGCCAGCAGCCTGGGGACAGGGGTGTACGAGCAGTACTTC. Translation gives CASSLGTGVYEQYF. This chain connects TRBV5-1 to TRBJ2-7; TRBD1 agrees at 10 bases. This CDR3 is built from 14 residues. The ends lost 4 bases at V and 4 bases at J; junction bases unmatched: 5. Germline lookup yields CDR1 SGHRS and CDR2 YFSETQ.

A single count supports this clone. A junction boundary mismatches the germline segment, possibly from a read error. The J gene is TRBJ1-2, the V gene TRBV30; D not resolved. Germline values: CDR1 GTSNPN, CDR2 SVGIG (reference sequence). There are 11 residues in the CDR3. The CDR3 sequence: CAWSVPQTVAF. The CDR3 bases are TGTGCCTGGAGTGTACCCCAGACTGTCGCCTTC.

CDR3: CASSFVGAYQETQYF. The CDR3 coding sequence is TGTGCCAGCAGCTTCGTAGGCGCGTACCAAGAGACCCAGTACTTC. The chain couples TRBV7-9 to TRBJ2-5; D gene unclear. CDR3 length equals 15 residues. Germline V gene sequence: CDR1 SEHNR, CDR2 FQNEAQ (reference sequence). Trimming shortened V by 3 bases and J by 0 bases, and 11 bases separated the two germline ends.

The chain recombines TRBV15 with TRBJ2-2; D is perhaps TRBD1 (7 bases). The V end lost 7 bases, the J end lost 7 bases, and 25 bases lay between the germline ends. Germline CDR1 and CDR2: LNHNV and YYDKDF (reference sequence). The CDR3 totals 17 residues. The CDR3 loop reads CATIGSLPSRGDGELFF. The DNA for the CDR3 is TGTGCCACCATCGGCTCACTACCGAGCAGGGGGGACGGGGAGCTGTTTTTT.

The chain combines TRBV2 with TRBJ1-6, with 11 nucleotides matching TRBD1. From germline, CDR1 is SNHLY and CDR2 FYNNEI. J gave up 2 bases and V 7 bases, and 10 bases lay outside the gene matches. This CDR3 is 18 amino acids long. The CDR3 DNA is TGTGCCAGCATTCGGGGACAGGGGGGTTCCCCCTATAATTCACCCCTCCACTTT. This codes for CASIRGQGGSPYNSPLHF.

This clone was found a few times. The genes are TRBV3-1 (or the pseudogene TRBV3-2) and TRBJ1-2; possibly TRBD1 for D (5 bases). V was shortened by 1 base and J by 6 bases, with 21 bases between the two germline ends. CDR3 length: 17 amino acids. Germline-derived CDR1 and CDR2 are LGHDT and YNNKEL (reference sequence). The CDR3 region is CASSQAVGMRGGHGYTF. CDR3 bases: TGTGCCAGCAGCCAAGCGGTCGGGATGAGGGGAGGACATGGCTACACCTTC.